This T cell receptor beta chain was captured in a study of blood T cell repertoires in COVID-19. Study-level information: The United States, Italy and Spain supplied acute and convalescent COVID-19 samples. The cDNA or gDNA used as material had been derived from T cells, B-cell-depleted T cells, or PBMCs.

In the authors' workflow: How many nucleated cells were present was estimated from reference gene primer amplification. Here immunoSEQ multiplex PCR was the method, and the copy in TCRdb shows in-frame clones only, minus some. That table supplies the V and J calls and clone size; D and trimming were determined from the DNA. The sample includes around 200,000 clones, 87% of them seen just once. CDR3 length: 12 amino acids. Germline CDR1 is MNHEY and CDR2 is SMNVEV (reference sequence). Trimming shortened V by 5 bases and J by 11 bases, and 14 bases separated the two germline ends. Sequencing input: peripheral blood. The chain recombines TRBV27 with TRBJ2-3, with unresolved D. The sequence was obtained from a man between 35 and 55 years old with active or convalescent COVID-19. The CDR3: CASSPKPGGQYF. CDR3 DNA: TGTGCCAGCAGTCCGAAACCCGGTGGGCAGTATTTT.